This T cell receptor beta chain was captured by sequencing in a study of T cell changes during pregnancy in multiple sclerosis. This CDR3 region has 12 residues. The germline V and J ends were trimmed by 0 bases and 8 bases, with 8 bases remaining between them. Germline loops: CDR1 SGHNT, CDR2 YYREEE (reference sequence). Here immunoSEQ multiplex PCR was the method, and the copy in TCRdb shows in-frame clones only, minus some. The table lists almost 35,000 clones, approximately 91% of them singletons. The sequence was collected from a female donor in good health, enrolled as a control in a pregnancy study. Sample: peripheral blood, taken in the second trimester of pregnancy. The chain couples TRBV5-4 to TRBJ1-2; D is possibly TRBD1 (5 bases). Here the CDR3 reads CASSLAGGGYTF. CDR3 nucleotides: TGTGCCAGCAGCTTGGCCGGGGGGGGCTACACCTTC.